The rows below give T cell receptor beta chains drawn from one sample of a study of cytomegalovirus exposure and HLA in healthy donors. Libraries were prepared by immunoSEQ multiplex PCR; TCRdb keeps only in-frame clonotypes and omits some of them. In the table there are some 90,000 clones, roughly 80% of which are singletons. Sequences were obtained from PBMCs. The source of these receptors is a human donor in good health. Both conserved end residues are part of each CDR3. Fields, in order: J gene, V gene, D gene, clone size, CDR3 protein, CDR3 DNA. D genes are given only for firm matches. Expanded clones get a size class; other rows say once, few or many, or leave the size out.

TRBJ2-1 | TRBV30 | . | . | CAWSPRGANNEQFF | TGTGCCTGGAGCCCCCGGGGGGCCAACAATGAGCAGTTCTTC
TRBJ2-2 | TRBV29-1 | . | . | CSVGSVNTGELFF | TGCAGCGTTGGATCAGTGAACACCGGGGAGCTGTTTTTT
TRBJ2-5 | TRBV29-1 | . | . | CSVEKQGGETQYF | TGCAGCGTTGAAAAACAGGGGGGGGAGACCCAGTACTTC
TRBJ2-5 | TRBV5-8 | . | . | CASRLDTGLETQYF | TGTGCCAGCAGGCTGGACACAGGGCTCGAGACCCAGTACTTC
TRBJ1-3 | TRBV5-1 | TRBD1 | . | CASSLTGQGGNTIYF | TGCGCCAGCAGCTTAACGGGACAGGGGGGAAACACCATATATTTT
TRBJ2-4 | TRBV19 | . | once | CASRLNRGGETKNIQYF | TGTGCCAGTAGACTTAATCGAGGGGGGGAGACCAAAAACATTCAGTACTTC
TRBJ1-2 | TRBV28 | . | . | CASSFIQGWGYTF | TGTGCCAGCAGTTTTATACAGGGCTGGGGCTACACCTTC
TRBJ1-1 | TRBV7-3 | TRBD1 | . | CASSFDRGTEAFF | TGTGCCAGCAGCTTCGACAGGGGCACTGAAGCTTTCTTT
TRBJ1-3 | TRBV6-5 | . | . | CASSSPGSSGNTIYF | TGTGCCAGCAGTAGCCCGGGAAGCTCTGGAAACACCATATATTTT
TRBJ2-3 | TRBV9 | . | . | CASSVVTGAVDTQYF | TGTGCCAGCAGCGTAGTAACGGGAGCGGTCGATACGCAGTATTTT
TRBJ1-4 | TRBV5-4 | . | . | CASSSDSINEKLFF | TGTGCCAGCAGCTCGGACAGTATTAATGAAAAACTGTTTTTT
TRBJ2-3 | TRBV11-2 | . | . | CASSVGLGGTDTQYF | TGTGCCAGCAGCGTAGGTCTCGGGGGCACAGATACGCAGTATTTT
TRBJ1-2 | TRBV7-8 | . | . | CASSTREVSNEGYTF | TGTGCCAGCAGCACTAGGGAGGTGTCTAATGAGGGCTACACCTTC
TRBJ2-3 | TRBV4-3 | . | few | CASSQAVVISSTDTQYF | TGCGCCAGCAGCCAAGCGGTAGTGATCTCTAGCACAGATACGCAGTATTTT
TRBJ1-2 | TRBV5-4 | . | . | CASSRGAAAEGQTGYTF | TGTGCCAGCAGCCGCGGGGCAGCCGCGGAGGGGCAAACTGGCTACACCTTC
TRBJ2-1 | TRBV12-5 | TRBD1 | . | CASGLRTGLFYNEQFF | TGTGCTAGTGGTCTAAGGACAGGTCTTTTCTACAATGAGCAGTTCTTC
TRBJ1-2 | TRBV5-4 | TRBD1 | . | CASSLPGGSPNYGYTF | TGTGCCAGCAGCTTGCCAGGGGGCTCTCCGAACTATGGCTACACCTTC
TRBJ1-5 | TRBV6-1 | TRBD1 | once | CASSERDRGLSNQPQHF | TGTGCCAGCAGTGAAAGGGACAGGGGACTTAGCAATCAGCCCCAGCATTTT
TRBJ2-7 | TRBV4-3 | TRBD1 | . | CASSQDRQGTPYEQYF | TGCGCCAGCAGCCAAGATAGACAGGGCACTCCGTACGAGCAGTACTTC
TRBJ1-1 | TRBV4-2 | TRBD1 | . | CASSPGQELNTEAFF | TGTGCCAGCAGCCCCGGACAGGAGCTGAACACTGAAGCTTTCTTT
TRBJ2-5 | TRBV27 | . | . | CASTSGLVGETQYF | TGTGCCAGCACCTCGGGACTCGTGGGAGAGACCCAGTACTTC
TRBJ2-2 | TRBV15 | TRBD1 | . | CATTRDRGLGGELFF | TGTGCCACCACTCGGGACAGGGGGCTGGGCGGGGAGCTGTTTTTT
TRBJ2-3 | TRBV5-1 | TRBD2 | . | CASSHPRELTSDHTDTQYF | TGCGCCAGCAGCCACCCCAGGGAATTGACTAGCGACCACACAGATACGCAGTATTTT
TRBJ1-1 | TRBV19 | . | few | CASRSISEAFF | TGTGCCAGTAGGAGTATTTCTGAAGCTTTCTTT
TRBJ1-4 | TRBV7-2 | TRBD1 | . | CASSTGQSLAGKLFF | TGTGCCAGCAGCACGGGACAGTCACTCGCCGGAAAACTGTTTTTT
TRBJ1-2 | TRBV5-4 | TRBD1 | . | CASSLEFRQGIDGYTF | TGTGCCAGCAGCTTGGAATTTAGACAGGGGATCGATGGCTACACCTTC
TRBJ1-2 | TRBV5-1 | TRBD1 | . | CASSQTQGTGGNYGYTF | TGCGCCAGCAGCCAAACCCAAGGGACAGGCGGTAACTATGGCTACACCTTC
TRBJ1-5 | TRBV7-9 | TRBD1 | . | CASSPGTGGQPQHF | TGTGCCAGCAGCCCCGGGACAGGGGGACAGCCCCAGCATTTT
TRBJ1-2 | TRBV5-1 | TRBD1 | . | CASSLDRGYGYTF | TGCGCCAGCAGCTTGGACAGGGGATATGGCTACACCTTC
TRBJ2-5 | TRBV2 | TRBD2 | . | CASTAGLAQETQYF | TGTGCCAGCACCGCGGGACTAGCGCAAGAGACCCAGTACTTC
TRBJ1-2 | TRBV7-8 | . | . | CASSLGPGGAAAKGYTF | TGTGCCAGCAGCTTAGGCCCGGGAGGGGCGGCGGCTAAGGGCTACACCTTC
TRBJ2-4 | TRBV27 | . | . | CASSFRDGNIQYF | TGTGCCAGCAGTTTCAGGGATGGAAACATTCAGTACTTC
TRBJ1-6 | TRBV5-4 | . | . | CASSLGAGNKGSPLHF | TGTGCCAGCAGCTTGGGTGCGGGTAACAAAGGATCACCCCTCCACTTT
TRBJ2-2 | TRBV7-2 | TRBD1 | . | CASSLLGQGLTGELFF | TGTGCCAGCAGCCTACTTGGACAGGGCCTTACCGGGGAGCTGTTTTTT
TRBJ2-5 | TRBV5-1 | . | . | CASSLTAGFGETQYF | TGCGCCAGCAGCTTGACGGCAGGGTTTGGGGAGACCCAGTACTTC
TRBJ2-2 | TRBV28 | . | . | CASSLRISGVNTGELFF | TGTGCCAGCAGTTTACGCATTAGCGGAGTCAACACCGGGGAGCTGTTTTTT
TRBJ1-4 | TRBV7-9 | . | . | CASSKTNGQNEKLFF | TGTGCCAGCAGTAAAACTAACGGACAGAATGAAAAACTGTTTTTT
TRBJ2-4 | TRBV7-2 | . | . | CASSLVVGQGQAKNIQYF | TGTGCCAGCAGCTTAGTCGTCGGGCAGGGACAAGCCAAAAACATTCAGTACTTC
TRBJ1-6 | TRBV9 | . | . | CASSEGHGNSPLHF | TGTGCCAGCAGCGAGGGACACGGAAATTCACCCCTCCACTTT
TRBJ1-6 | TRBV30 | TRBD1 | . | CAWSRDRGFSPLHF | TGTGCCTGGAGCCGGGACAGGGGTTTTTCACCCCTCCACTTT